This T cell receptor (beta chain) derives from a study of cytomegalovirus exposure and HLA in healthy donors. Study-level findings and limits: Differences between HLA loci emerged in a later analysis of TCR association rates, with DRB1 most and HLA-C fewest. Among TCR beta chains of equal frequency, HLA-associated ones were more clonally expanded in a later analysis.

The CDR3 length is 16 residues. V gave up 1 base and J gave up 2 bases; unmatched junction bases: 6. CDR1 and CDR2 from the germline V gene are MGHRA and YSYEKL. PCR primers comprised 60 Vbeta and 13 Jbeta primers. Assay used: immunoSEQ multiplex PCR; TCRdb lists only in-frame clones, some missing. The top ten hold around 4% of the sample, which has 110,000 to 150,000 clones, around 75% seen once. As concerns this clone: What it binds is unknown.

The chain carries TRBV4-1 and TRBJ2-7, with TRBD1 matching over 9 bases. The sequence was collected from a man between 60 and 70 years old in good health and CMV-seronegative. Specimen: PBMCs. The CDR3 reads CASSQAGDRVTYEQYF. The CDR3 DNA reads as TGCGCCAGCAGCCAAGCGGGGGACAGGGTAACCTACGAGCAGTACTTC.